This T cell receptor beta chain was sequenced during a study of T cells expressing NK-cell markers. This CDR3 region has 14 residues. CDR1 is MNHEY, CDR2 SVGEGT, per germline. The authors generated TCR beta cDNA through 5'RACE template switching with UMIs. TCRdb reprocessed the 5' RACE reads and reports one entry per CDR3 protein, with no DNA. Its table lists about 550,000 distinct CDR3 sequences. The sample taken for sequencing was blood T cells: a sorted CD56 or NKG2C T cell subset, CD4+ or CD8+ T cells, or bulk PBMC T cells (not recorded which). J is TRBJ1-5 and V is TRBV6-2 or TRBV6-3; checking the TCRdb D call of TRBD1 is not possible without DNA. This TCR came from a man in his late teens or twenties in good health. The CDR3: CASTLTGADQPQHF.